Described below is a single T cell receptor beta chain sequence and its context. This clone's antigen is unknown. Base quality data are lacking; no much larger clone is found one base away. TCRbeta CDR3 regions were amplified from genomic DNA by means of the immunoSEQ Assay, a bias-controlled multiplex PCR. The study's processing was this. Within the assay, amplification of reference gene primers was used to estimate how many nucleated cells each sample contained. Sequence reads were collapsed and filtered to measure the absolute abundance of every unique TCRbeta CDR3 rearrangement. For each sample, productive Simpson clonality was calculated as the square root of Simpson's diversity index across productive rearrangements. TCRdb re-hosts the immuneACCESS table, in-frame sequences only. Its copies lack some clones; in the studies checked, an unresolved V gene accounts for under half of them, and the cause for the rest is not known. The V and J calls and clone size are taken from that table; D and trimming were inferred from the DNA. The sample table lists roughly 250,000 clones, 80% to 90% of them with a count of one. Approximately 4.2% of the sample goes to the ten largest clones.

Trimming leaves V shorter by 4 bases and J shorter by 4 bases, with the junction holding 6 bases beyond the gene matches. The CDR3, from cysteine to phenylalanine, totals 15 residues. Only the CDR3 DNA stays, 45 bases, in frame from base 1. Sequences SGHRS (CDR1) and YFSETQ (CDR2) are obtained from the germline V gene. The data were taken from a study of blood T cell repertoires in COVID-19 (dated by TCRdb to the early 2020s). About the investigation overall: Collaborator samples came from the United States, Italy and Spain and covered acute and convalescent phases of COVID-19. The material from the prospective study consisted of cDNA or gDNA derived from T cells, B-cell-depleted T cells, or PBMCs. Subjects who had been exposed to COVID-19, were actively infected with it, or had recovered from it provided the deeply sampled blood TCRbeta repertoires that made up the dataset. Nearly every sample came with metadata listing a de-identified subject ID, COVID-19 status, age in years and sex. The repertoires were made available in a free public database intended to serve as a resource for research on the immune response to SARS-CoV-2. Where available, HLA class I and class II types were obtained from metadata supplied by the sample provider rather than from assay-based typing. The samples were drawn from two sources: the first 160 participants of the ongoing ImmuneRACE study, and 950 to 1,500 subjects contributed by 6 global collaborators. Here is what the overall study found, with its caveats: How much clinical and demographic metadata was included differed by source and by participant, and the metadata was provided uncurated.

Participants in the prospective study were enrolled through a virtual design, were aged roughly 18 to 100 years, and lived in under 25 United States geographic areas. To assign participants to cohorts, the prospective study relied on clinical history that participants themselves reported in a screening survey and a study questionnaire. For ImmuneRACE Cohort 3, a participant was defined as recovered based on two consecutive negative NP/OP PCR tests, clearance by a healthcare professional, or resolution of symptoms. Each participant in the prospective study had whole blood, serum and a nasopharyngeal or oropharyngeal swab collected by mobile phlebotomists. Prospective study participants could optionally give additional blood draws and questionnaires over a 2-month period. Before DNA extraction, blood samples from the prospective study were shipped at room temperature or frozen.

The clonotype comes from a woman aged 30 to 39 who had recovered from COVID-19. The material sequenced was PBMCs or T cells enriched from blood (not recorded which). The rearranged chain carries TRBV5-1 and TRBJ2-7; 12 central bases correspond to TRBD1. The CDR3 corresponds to CASSGGTGGAYEQYF. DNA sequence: TGCGCCAGCAGCGGTGGGACAGGGGGCGCGTACGAGCAGTACTTC.